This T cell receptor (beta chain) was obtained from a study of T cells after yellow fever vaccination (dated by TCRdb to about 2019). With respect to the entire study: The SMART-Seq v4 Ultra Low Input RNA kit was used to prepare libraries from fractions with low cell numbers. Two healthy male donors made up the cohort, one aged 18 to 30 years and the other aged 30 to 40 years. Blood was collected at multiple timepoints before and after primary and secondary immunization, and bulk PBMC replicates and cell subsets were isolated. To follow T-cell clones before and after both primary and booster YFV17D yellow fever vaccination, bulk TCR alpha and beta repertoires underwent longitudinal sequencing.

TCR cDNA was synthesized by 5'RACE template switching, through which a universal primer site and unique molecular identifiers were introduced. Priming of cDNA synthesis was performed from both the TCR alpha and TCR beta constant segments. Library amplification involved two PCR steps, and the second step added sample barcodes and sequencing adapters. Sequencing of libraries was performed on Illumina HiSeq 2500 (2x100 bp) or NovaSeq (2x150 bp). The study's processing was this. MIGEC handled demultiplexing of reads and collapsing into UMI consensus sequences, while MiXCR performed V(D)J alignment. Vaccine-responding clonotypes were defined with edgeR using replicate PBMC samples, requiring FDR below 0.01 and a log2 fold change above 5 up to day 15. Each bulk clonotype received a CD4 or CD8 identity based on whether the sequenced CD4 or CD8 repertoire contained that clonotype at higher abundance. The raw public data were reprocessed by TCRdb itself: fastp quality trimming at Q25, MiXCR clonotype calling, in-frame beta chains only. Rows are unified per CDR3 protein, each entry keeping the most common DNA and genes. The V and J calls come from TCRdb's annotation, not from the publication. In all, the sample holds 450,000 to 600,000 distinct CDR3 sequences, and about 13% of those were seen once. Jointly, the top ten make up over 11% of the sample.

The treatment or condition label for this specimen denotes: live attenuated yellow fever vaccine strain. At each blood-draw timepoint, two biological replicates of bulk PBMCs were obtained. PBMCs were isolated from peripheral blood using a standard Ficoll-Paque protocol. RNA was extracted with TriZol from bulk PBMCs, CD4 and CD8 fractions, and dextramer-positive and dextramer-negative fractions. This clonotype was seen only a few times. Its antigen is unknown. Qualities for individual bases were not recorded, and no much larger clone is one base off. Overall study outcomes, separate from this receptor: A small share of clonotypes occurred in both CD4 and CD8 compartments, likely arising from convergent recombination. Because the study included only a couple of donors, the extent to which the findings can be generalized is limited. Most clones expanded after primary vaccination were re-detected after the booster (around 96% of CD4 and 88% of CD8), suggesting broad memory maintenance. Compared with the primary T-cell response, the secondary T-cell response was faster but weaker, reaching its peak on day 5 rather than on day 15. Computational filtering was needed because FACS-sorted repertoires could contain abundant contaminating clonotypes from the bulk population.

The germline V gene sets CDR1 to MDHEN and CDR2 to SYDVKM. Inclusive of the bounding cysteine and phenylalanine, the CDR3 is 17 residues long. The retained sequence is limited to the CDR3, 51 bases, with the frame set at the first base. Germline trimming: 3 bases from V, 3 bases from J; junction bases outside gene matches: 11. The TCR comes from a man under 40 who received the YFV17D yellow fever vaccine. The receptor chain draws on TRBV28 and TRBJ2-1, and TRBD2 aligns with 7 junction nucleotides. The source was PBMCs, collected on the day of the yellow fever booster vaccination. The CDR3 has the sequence CASSFKRLAEFYNEQFF. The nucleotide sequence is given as TGTGCCAGCAGTTTTAAGCGGCTAGCGGAGTTCTACAATGAGCAGTTCTTC.